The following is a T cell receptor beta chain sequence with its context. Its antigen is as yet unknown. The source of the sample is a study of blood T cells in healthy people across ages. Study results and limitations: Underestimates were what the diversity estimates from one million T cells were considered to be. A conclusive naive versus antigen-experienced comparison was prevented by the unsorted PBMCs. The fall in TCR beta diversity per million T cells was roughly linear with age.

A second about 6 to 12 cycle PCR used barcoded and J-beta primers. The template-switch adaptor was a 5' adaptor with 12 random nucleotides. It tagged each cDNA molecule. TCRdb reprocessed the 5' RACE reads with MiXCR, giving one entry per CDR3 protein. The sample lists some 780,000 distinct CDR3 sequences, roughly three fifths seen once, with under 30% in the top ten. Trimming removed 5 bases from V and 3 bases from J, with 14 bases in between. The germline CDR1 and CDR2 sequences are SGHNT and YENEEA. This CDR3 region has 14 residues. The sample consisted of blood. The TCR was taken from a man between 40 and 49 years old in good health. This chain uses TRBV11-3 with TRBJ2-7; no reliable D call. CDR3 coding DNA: TGTGCCAGCAGCCCAGTTCTGGTCAACTACGAGCAGTACTTC. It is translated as CASSPVLVNYEQYF.